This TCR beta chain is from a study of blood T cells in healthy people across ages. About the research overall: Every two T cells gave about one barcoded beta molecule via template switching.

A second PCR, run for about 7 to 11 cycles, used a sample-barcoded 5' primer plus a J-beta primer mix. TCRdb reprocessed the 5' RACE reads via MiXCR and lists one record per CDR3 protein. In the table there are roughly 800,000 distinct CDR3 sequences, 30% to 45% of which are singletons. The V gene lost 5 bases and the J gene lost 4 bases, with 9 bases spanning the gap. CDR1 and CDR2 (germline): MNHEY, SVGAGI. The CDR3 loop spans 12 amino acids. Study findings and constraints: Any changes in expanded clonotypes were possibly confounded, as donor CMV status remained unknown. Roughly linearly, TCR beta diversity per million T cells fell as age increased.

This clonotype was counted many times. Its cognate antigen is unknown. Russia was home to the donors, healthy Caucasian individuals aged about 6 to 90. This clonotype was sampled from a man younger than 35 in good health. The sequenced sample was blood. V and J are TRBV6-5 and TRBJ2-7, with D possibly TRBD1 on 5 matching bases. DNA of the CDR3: TGTGCCAGCAGTATCAGGGAATACGAGCAGTACTTC. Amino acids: CASSIREYEQYF.